The clone carrying this TCR beta chain appeared a few times. Its antigen is unknown. The data were taken from a study of blood T cells in healthy people across ages. About the research overall: Capture via template switching afforded approximately one barcoded beta molecule per two T cells. Broader study findings: The long-lived group displayed more naive CD4+ cells, plus higher diversity, than the aged donors did.

Each donor's blood draw was approximately 10 milliliters of peripheral blood. The germline gives CDR1 MDHEN, CDR2 SYDVKM. The CDR3 extends over 13 amino acids. V lost 6 bases, J lost 4 bases, and 12 bases lay in between. Using a J-beta primer mix together with a sample-barcoded 5' primer, a second PCR was run for roughly 6 to 11 cycles. Each cDNA molecule, via a template-switch adaptor with 12 random nucleotides, was tagged. TCRdb independently ran MiXCR on the 5' RACE reads; one entry per CDR3 protein. Of 1.5 million to 2 million distinct CDR3 sequences detected, approximately 28% appear once; the ten largest clones hold 7.7%.

The sample taken for sequencing was blood. The chain uses TRBV28 and TRBJ2-5; D possibly uses TRBD1 or TRBD2 (5 bases each). The sequence came from a woman aged 30 to 39 in good health. Written as DNA, the CDR3 is TGTGCCAGCAGGTCCGGGGCCGGAGAGACCCAGTACTTC. This encodes CASRSGAGETQYF.